This T cell receptor (beta chain) emerged from a study of identifying expanded T cells in peripheral blood. No infections or other immune events were documented during collection. The assay was immunoSEQ multiplex PCR, and TCRdb's table has in-frame clones only and misses some. The sample includes more than 50,000 clones, around 86% of them seen just once. Study-level results: Differentially abundant clones: roughly 1.2 between replicates, about 15 at around 14 days, 19 to 20 at four. Clone count variance between approximately two-week samples rose with total template count.

To note about this clone: Its cognate antigen is unknown.

V trimming: 3 bases; J trimming: 4 bases; junction bases outside the gene matches: 6. The CDR3 contains 17 residues. Germline values: CDR1 SGDLS, CDR2 YYNGEE. V usage is TRBV9 and J usage is TRBJ2-5; 16 bases are a match to TRBD2. The specimen was blood. The sequence was collected from a person aged 18-69 years in good health. The CDR3 DNA reads as TGTGCCAGCAGCGGGGGACTAGCGGGAGGGCCTCGAGAGACCCAGTACTTC. This sequence encodes CASSGGLAGGPRETQYF.